What follows are 22 T cell receptor beta chains derived from one specimen sequenced in a study of T cell repertoires in cytomegalovirus infection. TCRdb fed the reads into MiXCR, producing one record per CDR3 protein. This table holds hundreds of thousands of distinct CDR3 sequences, about 33% found once. No cognate antigen is known for these TCRs. This specimen consisted of cultured PBMCs, obtained from culture after CMV antigen stimulation. The receptor source for this set is a human donor in good health (CMV status not recorded). Some clones in this sample may be carry-over from other donors' samples.

The sample holds a few counts of this clonotype. The chain carries TRBV6-1 and TRBJ1-1; 9 nucleotides match TRBD1. This CDR3 comprises 15 residues. From germline, CDR1 is MNHNS and CDR2 SASEGT. The J segment lost 0 bases and the V segment lost 6 bases, leaving 5 bases of the junction unmatched. CDR3 loop: CASRRQGGVNTEAFF. The CDR3 bases are TGTGCCAGCAGGAGACAGGGGGGCGTGAACACTGAAGCTTTCTTT.

The genes are TRBV7-2 and TRBJ2-2; D perhaps matches TRBD2 (5 bases). Germline CDR1 is SGHTA and CDR2 is FQGNSA. The CDR3 runs to 15 residues. V was cut by 5 bases and J by 4 bases, with 14 bases left in between. The CDR3 DNA sequence: TGTGCCAGCAGCCGCCTCTCCCGGGGCACCGGGGAGCTGTTTTTT. Protein sequence: CASSRLSRGTGELFF.

This clonotype appeared a single time. V gene TRBV6-6 combines with J gene TRBJ1-6; no clear D. Germline assignment: CDR1 MNHNY and CDR2 SVGAGI (reference sequence). The CDR3 extends over 15 amino acids. The V and J ends lost 1 base and 10 bases respectively, with 14 bases between them. The CDR3 region has the DNA TGTGCCAGCAGTTACTATGGGCCGGCTCGGTCACCCCTCCACTTT. Amino acids: CASSYYGPARSPLHF.

The chain is built from TRBV20-1 and TRBJ2-3, with D unresolved. CDR1 is DFQATT, CDR2 SNEGSKA, per germline (reference sequence). V lost 3 bases, J lost 6 bases, and 16 bases lay in between. The CDR3 sequence is 14 residues long. The CDR3 DNA reads TGCAGTGCTAGTTCCAGGTTGATTTGGGATACGCAGTATTTT. This codes for CSASSRLIWDTQYF.

The V and J genes are TRBV11-2 and TRBJ1-1, with D hard to call. This CDR3 is built from 14 residues. CDR1 is SGHAT and CDR2 is FQNNGV in the germline V gene. With 7 bases removed from V and 0 bases from J, the gap between germline ends came to 12 bases. In DNA form, the CDR3 reads TGTGCCAGCACCCTAGGGCAGCTGAACACTGAAGCTTTCTTT. This gives the protein CASTLGQLNTEAFF.

This clonotype was observed a few times. This rearrangement joins TRBV11-3 to TRBJ2-5; TRBD2 is a possible D gene (6 bases). The CDR3 has 14 amino acids. Deletions cut 4 bases from V and 0 bases from J, with 9 bases between. CDR1 is SGHNT, CDR2 YENEEA, per germline. CDR3 bases: TGTGCCAGCAGCTCCGGGGGATACCAAGAGACCCAGTACTTC. Protein product: CASSSGGYQETQYF. Based on the CDR3 plus reference TRBV11-3 and TRBJ2-5, the full variable domain is EAGVVQSPRYKIIEKKQPVAFWCNPISGHNTLYWYLQNLGQGPELLIRYENEEAVDDSQLPKDRFSAERLKGVDSTLKIQPAELGDSAVYLCASSSGGYQETQYFGPGTRLLVL.

J is TRBJ1-2 and V is TRBV6-6; D is uncertain. The CDR3 loop spans 13 amino acids. V shed 2 bases and J shed 8 bases, with 12 bases lying between them. Germline CDR1 is MNHNY and CDR2 is SVGAGI (reference sequence). CDR3 in amino acids: CASSYDGEGGYTF. The CDR3 region has the DNA TGTGCCAGCAGTTACGACGGGGAGGGAGGCTACACCTTC.

The V call is TRBV6-2 or TRBV6-3, the J call TRBJ2-4; D gene unclear. This CDR3 region has 11 residues. The germline CDR1 and CDR2 sequences are MNHEY and SVGEGT. Deletions cut 8 bases from V and 7 bases from J, with 9 bases between. The CDR3 sequence is CASGAANIQYF. CDR3 nucleotide sequence: TGTGCCAGCGGTGCGGCTAACATTCAGTACTTC.

This sequence joins TRBV4-1 and TRBJ1-1; TRBD1 might be the D (6 bases). The CDR3 is 15 amino acids. CDR1 MGHRA and CDR2 YSYEKL come from the germline V gene. V lost 0 bases, J lost 1 base, and 9 bases lay in between. The CDR3 DNA follows: TGCGCCAGCAGCCAAGACCAGGGGCGGAACACTGAAGCTTTCTTT. This sequence encodes CASSQDQGRNTEAFF.

This clonotype was counted a few times. The chain recombines TRBV4-1 with TRBJ2-1; TRBD2 matches at 9 bases. This CDR3 comprises 14 residues. With V trimmed by 4 bases and J by 9 bases, 7 bases remained unmatched. Germline loops: CDR1 MGHRA, CDR2 YSYEKL. The CDR3 loop is CASSRGGGAPEQFF. DNA for the CDR3: TGCGCCAGCAGCCGCGGCGGGGGGGCACCTGAGCAGTTCTTC.

This chain connects TRBV20-1 to TRBJ2-1, with D unclear. V was trimmed by 7 bases and J by 1 base, leaving 17 bases between them. The CDR3 spans 15 residues. Germline CDR1 is DFQATT and CDR2 is SNEGSKA (reference sequence). The CDR3 nucleotides are TGCAGTGGCCTTGTGACTCTACCTTCCTACAATGAGCAGTTCTTC. Its protein is CSGLVTLPSYNEQFF.

The V and J genes are TRBV12-3 or TRBV12-4 and TRBJ1-2; D may be TRBD1 (5 bases). The CDR3 is 13 amino acids. Deletions cut 7 bases from V and 1 base from J, with 10 bases between. The CDR3 spells CASTRGVNYGYTF. The CDR3 coding sequence is TGTGCCAGCACCAGAGGGGTTAACTATGGCTACACCTTC.

The chain's CDR3 is CASSLYGQGYGYTF. The CDR3 nucleotides are TGTGCCAGCAGTTTATATGGACAGGGCTATGGCTACACCTTC. The genes are TRBV27 and TRBJ1-2; 8 positions match TRBD1. V was pared by 1 base and J by 4 bases, with 2 bases of the junction left unmatched. In germline, CDR1 is MNHEY, CDR2 SMNVEV (reference sequence). The CDR3 sequence is 14 residues long.

The chain links TRBV3-1 to TRBJ2-1; 11 bases line up with TRBD2. V lost 0 bases, J lost 7 bases, and 5 bases stayed unmatched. CDR1 and CDR2 from the germline V gene are LGHDT and YNNKEL (reference sequence). CDR3 length equals 16 residues. CDR3 DNA sequence: TGTGCCAGCAGCCAAGATGCACTAGCGGGGGAAAATGAGCAGTTCTTC. This translates into CASSQDALAGENEQFF.

V is TRBV12-5 and J is TRBJ2-4; D is uncertain. The V end lost 5 bases, the J end lost 9 bases, and 8 bases lay between the germline ends. The CDR3 sequence is 11 residues long. The germline CDR1 and CDR2 sequences are LGHNT and FRNRAP. The DNA of the CDR3 is TGTGCTAGTGGTCCAGCTAGCATTCAGTACTTC. Residues: CASGPASIQYF.

This clonotype was counted only a few times. The V call is TRBV10-1, the J call TRBJ2-5; TRBD1 agrees at 7 bases. The CDR3 contains 14 residues. Losses at the gene ends were 3 bases for V and 4 bases for J; bases not matched to a gene: 5. CDR1 and CDR2 from the germline V gene are WNHNN and SYGVQD (reference sequence). CDR3 region: CASSDLRDRETQYF. CDR3 nucleotides: TGCGCCAGCAGTGACCTCCGGGACAGAGAGACCCAGTACTTC.

The chain is built from TRBV19 and TRBJ2-3; 8 bases map to TRBD2. The V and J ends lost 6 bases and 5 bases, in that order; junction bases with no gene match: 1. This CDR3 spans 12 amino acids. Germline V lookup: CDR1 LNHDA, CDR2 SQIVND (reference sequence). DNA for the CDR3: TGTGCCAGTAGGCGGGGGGAAGATACGCAGTATTTT. Protein: CASRRGEDTQYF.

This clonotype was seen only a few times. The V and J genes are TRBV7-2 and TRBJ1-4; TRBD1 might be the D (5 bases). Trimming took 5 bases from V and 8 from J, leaving 12 bases between them. The length of the CDR3 is 13 residues. Germline V gene lookup returns CDR1 SGHTA and CDR2 FQGNSA. CDR3 sequence: CASSQGLGEKLFF. CDR3 DNA: TGTGCCAGCAGCCAGGGACTGGGGGAAAAACTGTTTTTT.

The chain recombines TRBV19 with TRBJ1-5; 9 bases are a match to TRBD1. The CDR3 has 13 amino acids. V shed 4 bases, J shed 10 bases, and the junction held 5 bases outside the gene matches. The germline CDR1 and CDR2 sequences are LNHDA and SQIVND (reference sequence). CDR3 residues: CASSKGDRDPQHF. The CDR3 DNA sequence: TGTGCCAGTAGTAAGGGGGACAGGGACCCCCAGCATTTT.

This clonotype was detected a few times. J is TRBJ2-7 and V is TRBV12-3 or TRBV12-4, with 7 bases fitting TRBD1. V lost 5 bases, J lost 3 bases, and 10 bases stayed unmatched. The CDR3 runs 15 residues. The CDR3 DNA follows: TGTGCCAGCAGTCGGCAAGGGGGCACGGTCTACGAGCAGTACTTC. Protein: CASSRQGGTVYEQYF.

This clonotype was observed a few times. In nucleotides, the CDR3 is TGTGCCAGCAGTGAAGGGTCTCTCGTTAATCAGCCCCAGCATTTT. It is translated as CASSEGSLVNQPQHF. The rearrangement links TRBV6-1 to TRBJ1-5; D call uncertain. V was clipped by 1 base and J by 4 bases, with 11 bases between them. Germline CDR1 MNHNS, CDR2 SASEGT. CDR3 size: 15 residues.

This clonotype appeared many times. The V and J genes are TRBV7-2 and TRBJ1-5, with no clear D. Deletions cut 5 bases from V and 5 bases from J, with 10 bases between. This CDR3 region has 13 residues. Germline CDR1 is SGHTA and CDR2 is FQGNSA. In nucleotides, the CDR3 is TGTGCCAGCAGCCGCTTAGACTATCAGCCCCAGCATTTT. It is translated as CASSRLDYQPQHF.